The 16 T cell receptor beta chains below were found in one sample sequenced in a study of T cell repertoires in ileal Crohn's disease. Produced via immunoSEQ multiplex PCR; TCRdb's table is partial and in-frame only. The sample has 14,000 or so clones; roughly 87% are singletons. Sequenced input: ileal tissue. The receptors originated from an adult with Crohn's disease.

In this sample, this clone turned up once. The genes are TRBV5-4 and TRBJ1-6, with D perhaps TRBD1 (6 bases). The V end was cut by 4 bases, the J end by 0 bases, with 14 bases between. The germline CDR1 and CDR2 sequences are SGHNT and YYREEE (reference sequence). The CDR3 extends over 17 amino acids. The CDR3 sequence is CASSEGQASSYNSPLHF. In DNA, the CDR3 is TGTGCCAGCAGCGAGGGACAAGCTAGCTCCTATAATTCACCCCTCCACTTT.

The rearrangement links TRBV30 to TRBJ2-1, with TRBD2 matching over 16 bases. Germline trimming cut 4 bases from V and 6 bases from J; bases unmatched to any gene: 6. CDR3 length: 16 residues. Germline CDR1 GTSNPN, CDR2 SVGIG (reference sequence). The CDR3 here is CAWTGLAGGHRNEQFF. The CDR3 coding sequence is TGTGCCTGGACGGGACTAGCGGGGGGGCATCGCAATGAGCAGTTCTTC.

The chain employs TRBV9 and TRBJ2-5; 8 nucleotides align to TRBD2. The germline CDR1 and CDR2 sequences are SGDLS and YYNGEE. V lost 0 bases to trimming and J lost 2 bases; unmatched junction nucleotides: 3. The CDR3 runs to 15 residues. The DNA for the CDR3 is TGTGCCAGCAGCGTAGGTAGCGGGGAACAAGAGACCCAGTACTTC. As protein: CASSVGSGEQETQYF.

The CDR3, as DNA: TGTGCCAGCAGTTTTACCTCGACGGGGAACACTGAAGCTTTCTTT. It codes for CASSFTSTGNTEAFF. This chain links TRBV6-5 with TRBJ1-1, with unresolved D. The V gene's germline CDR1 is MNHEY and CDR2 SVGAGI. This CDR3 contains 15 residues. Trimming cost V 4 bases and J 1 base, with 13 bases left between them.

The CDR3 is CASRRGGTEAFF. For the CDR3, the DNA is TGCGCCAGCAGACGGGGAGGCACTGAAGCTTTCTTT. The J gene is TRBJ1-1, the V gene TRBV5-1; D is undetermined. CDR3 length: 12 amino acids. The germline V gene has CDR1 SGHRS and CDR2 YFSETQ. Trimming took 5 bases from V and 4 from J, leaving 9 bases between them.

This rearrangement joins TRBV29-1 to TRBJ1-3; D may be TRBD1 (5 bases). Per germline, CDR1 SQVTM and CDR2 ANQGSEA. The CDR3 length is 17 residues. The ends were cut back, 1 base at V and 1 base at J, with 17 bases in the middle. This CDR3 reads CSVEGGRKRESGNTIYF. CDR3 sequence (DNA): TGCAGCGTTGAAGGGGGCCGGAAAAGGGAATCTGGAAACACCATATATTTT.

This chain links TRBV28 with TRBJ1-1; D is unresolved. V was trimmed by 3 bases and J by 6 bases, leaving 5 bases between them. Germline V gives CDR1 MDHEN, CDR2 SYDVKM. The CDR3 totals 11 residues. CDR3 protein: CASSLAAEAFF. The CDR3 nucleotides read TGTGCCAGCAGTTTGGCAGCTGAAGCTTTCTTT.

The genes are TRBV6-4 and TRBJ1-1, with D hard to call. V was pared by 3 bases and J by 2 bases, with 7 bases between. Germline V gene sequence: CDR1 MRHNA, CDR2 SNTAGT. The CDR3 spans 13 residues. The CDR3 DNA follows: TGTGCCAGCAGTGAACAGAAAAACACTGAAGCTTTCTTT. Its protein is CASSEQKNTEAFF.

The chain employs TRBV30 and TRBJ1-2; perhaps TRBD1 as D (5 bases). Germline CDR1 and CDR2: GTSNPN and SVGIG (reference sequence). V was cut by 4 bases and J by 4 bases, with 10 bases left in between. The CDR3 sequence is 12 residues long. The CDR3 coding sequence is TGTGCCTGGACCGGGGGAGGCTATGGCTACACCTTC. Translated, it gives CAWTGGGYGYTF.

This clone was observed a handful of times. The rearrangement uses TRBV4-1 and TRBJ1-1, with 9 bases that match TRBD1. Germline values: CDR1 MGHRA, CDR2 YSYEKL. V shed 3 bases, J shed 3 bases, and the junction held 5 bases outside the gene matches. The CDR3 contains 15 residues. CDR3 sequence reads: CASSQLQGAHTEAFF. In nucleotides, the CDR3 is TGCGCCAGCAGCCAGTTACAGGGGGCGCACACTGAAGCTTTCTTT.

The V gene is TRBV7-8, the J gene TRBJ2-2; 9 bases agree with TRBD2. The CDR3 consists of 15 residues. Germline-derived CDR1 and CDR2 are SGHVS and FQNEAQ. After removal of 4 bases from V and 4 bases from J, the junction contained 4 bases not matched to a gene. CDR3 sequence reads: CASSSSGTPTGELFF. CDR3 nucleotide sequence: TGTGCCAGCAGCTCTAGCGGGACCCCCACCGGGGAGCTGTTTTTT.

This sequence joins TRBV2 and TRBJ1-5, with D unclear. This CDR3 has 16 residues. The germline V gene has CDR1 SNHLY and CDR2 FYNNEI. V was clipped by 1 base and J by 6 bases, with 16 bases between them. In DNA form, the CDR3 reads TGTGCCAGCAGTGAAGGGCCGAAGAAGGGAGGTCAGCCCCAGCATTTT. Residues: CASSEGPKKGGQPQHF.

The chain employs TRBV29-1 and TRBJ2-1; TRBD2 is a possible D gene (5 bases). Per the germline V gene, CDR1 is SQVTM and CDR2 is ANQGSEA. The CDR3 has 13 residues. The germline V and J ends were trimmed by 7 bases and 0 bases, with 10 bases remaining between them. In DNA, the CDR3 is TGCAGCGGGGAGTACCTCTCCTACAATGAGCAGTTCTTC. It specifies CSGEYLSYNEQFF.

The gene calls are TRBV28 and TRBJ2-7; weak D call: TRBD2 (6 bases). The germline V and J ends were trimmed by 5 bases and 7 bases, with 18 bases remaining between them. The CDR3 has 14 residues. In germline, CDR1 is MDHEN, CDR2 SYDVKM. CDR3 in DNA: TGTGCCAGCAGTAAACCGCTAGCGACGCGGGAGCAGTACTTC. Its translation: CASSKPLATREQYF.

This clone was recorded only once. V and J are TRBV6-5 and TRBJ1-3; 7 bases align to TRBD1. The trim removed 4 bases at V and 9 bases at J, leaving 9 bases unmatched. CDR1 MNHEY and CDR2 SVGAGI come from the germline V gene. This CDR3 region has 14 residues. The CDR3: CASSFRQGASTIYF. CDR3 DNA: TGTGCCAGCAGTTTTCGACAGGGAGCTAGCACCATATATTTT.

This chain uses TRBV29-1 with TRBJ2-4; 7 bases align to TRBD1. Germline V gene lookup returns CDR1 SQVTM and CDR2 ANQGSEA. CDR3 length equals 12 residues. The V segment lost 4 bases and the J segment 7 bases; nucleotides outside the gene matches: 4. CDR3 sequence: CSVGDRANIQYF. DNA for the CDR3: TGCAGCGTTGGCGACAGGGCGAACATTCAGTACTTC.